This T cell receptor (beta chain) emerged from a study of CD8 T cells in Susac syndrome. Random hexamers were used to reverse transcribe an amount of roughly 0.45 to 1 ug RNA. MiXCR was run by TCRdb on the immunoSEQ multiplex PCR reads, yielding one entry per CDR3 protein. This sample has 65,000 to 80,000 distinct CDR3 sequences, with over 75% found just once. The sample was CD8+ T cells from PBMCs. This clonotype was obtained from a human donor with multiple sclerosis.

The CDR3 sequence is CAWSSGQGAQPQHF. CDR3 DNA: TGTGCCTGGAGCTCCGGACAGGGCGCGCAGCCCCAGCATTTT. V usage is TRBV30 and J usage is TRBJ1-5; 8 bases fit TRBD1. This CDR3 is built from 14 residues. Trimming took 3 bases from V and 7 from J; bases not matched to a gene: 8. Per germline, CDR1 GTSNPN and CDR2 SVGIG (reference sequence).